The 3 T cell receptor beta chains below were found in one sample sequenced in a study of T cells in Graves' hyperthyroidism and ophthalmopathy. Using RNA transcripts as the source, TCR beta CDR3 regions were amplified. HTBI primers were the set used in a first-round RT-PCR of the TCR CDR3. MiXCR, applied by TCRdb to the multiplex PCR reads, yields one record per CDR3 protein. The data contain some 440,000 distinct CDR3 sequences, 15% to 19% of them singletons. The material sequenced was blood. The receptors stem from a woman aged 18 to 35 with Graves' hyperthyroidism.

This clonotype was recorded many times. This chain links TRBV19 with TRBJ2-3, with D unresolved. The germline V gene has CDR1 LNHDA and CDR2 SQIVND (reference sequence). This CDR3 contains 15 residues. Trimming removed 0 bases from V and 1 base from J, with 8 bases in between. The CDR3 spells CASSIDRGRTDTQYF. As DNA, the CDR3 is TGTGCCAGTAGTATAGATAGAGGTCGCACAGATACGCAGTATTTT.

This clonotype occurred many times. CDR3 in DNA: TGTGCCATCAGTGACTCCTACAATGAGCAGTTCTTC. Translating it yields CAISDSYNEQFF. The chain links TRBV10-3 to TRBJ2-1; D not resolved. CDR3 length: 12 amino acids. Germline V gene data show CDR1 as ENHRY and CDR2 as SYGVKD. The V gene lost 3 bases and the J gene lost 0 bases, with 0 bases spanning the gap.

V gene TRBV5-1 combines with J gene TRBJ1-1; 8 bases line up with TRBD1. The ends lost 7 bases at V and 6 bases at J; junction bases unmatched: 5. The CDR3 has 12 residues. Per the germline V gene, CDR1 is SGHRS and CDR2 is YFSETQ. The CDR3 sequence: CASGTGGPEAFF. In nucleotides, the CDR3 is TGCGCCAGCGGGACAGGCGGTCCTGAAGCTTTCTTT.